Presented here are 22 T cell receptor beta chains from one specimen sequenced in a study of memory CD4+ T cells and cytomegalovirus serostatus. TCRdb's table, derived via immunoSEQ multiplex PCR, lists solely in-frame clones and lacks some. This sample has 70,000 to 95,000 clones, with 80% found just once. The sort gate was single viable CD3+CD4+CD8-CD45RO+ cells for memory CD4+ T cells. The sequencing input was memory CD4+ T cells from blood. The receptors were gathered from an adult in good health and CMV-seronegative.

The chain joins TRBV9 to TRBJ1-2; TRBD1 might be the D (6 bases). This CDR3 comprises 15 residues. V was shortened by 2 bases and J by 3 bases, with 14 bases between the two germline ends. CDR1 and CDR2 from the germline V gene are SGDLS and YYNGEE. Here the CDR3 reads CASSVGRGKYYGYTF. Written as DNA, the CDR3 is TGTGCCAGCAGCGTTGGCAGGGGAAAGTACTATGGCTACACCTTC.

CDR3: CASSPTTGNTGELFF. For the CDR3, the DNA is TGTGCCAGCTCACCCACGACGGGCAACACCGGGGAGCTGTTTTTT. The gene calls are TRBV18 and TRBJ2-2; D unresolved. The length of the CDR3 is 15 residues. V gave up 3 bases and J gave up 2 bases, with 10 bases separating them. The germline V gene has CDR1 KGHSH and CDR2 LQKENI.

This clone was counted only a few times. This chain links TRBV7-2 with TRBJ1-3; no definite D call. This CDR3 is built from 16 residues. Trimming removed 1 base from V and 0 bases from J, with 10 bases in between. The germline CDR1 and CDR2 sequences are SGHTA and FQGNSA. The CDR3: CASSLVAASSGNTIYF. In DNA, the CDR3 is TGTGCCAGCAGCTTAGTGGCAGCATCCTCTGGAAACACCATATATTTT.

The V call is TRBV6-6, the J call TRBJ1-6, with D uncertain. The V and J ends lost 0 bases and 13 bases respectively, with 10 bases between them. The CDR3 is 13 amino acids. Germline assignment: CDR1 MNHNY and CDR2 SVGAGI (reference sequence). The CDR3 DNA reads TGTGCCAGCAGTTACTCGAGGGAGTCGCCCCTCCACTTT. Translation: CASSYSRESPLHF.

This chain joins TRBV6-5 and TRBJ1-5; D not resolved. V was trimmed by 4 bases and J by 4 bases, leaving 5 bases between them. Per germline, CDR1 MNHEY and CDR2 SVGAGI. The CDR3 loop spans 12 amino acids. The DNA for the CDR3 is TGTGCCAGCAGTTCGGGGAATCAGCCCCAGCATTTT. It is translated as CASSSGNQPQHF.

This clone was recorded once. CDR3 coding DNA: TGTGCCAGCAGTCCAGGACAGGGAAGCTCCTACGAGCAGTACTTC. Amino acid sequence: CASSPGQGSSYEQYF. The chain combines TRBV25-1 with TRBJ2-7, with TRBD1 matching over 8 bases. The germline CDR1 and CDR2 sequences are MGHDK and SYGVNS. V shed 5 bases, J shed 0 bases, and the junction held 6 bases outside the gene matches. This CDR3 is 15 amino acids long.

The chain links TRBV4-1 to TRBJ1-1, with 8 nucleotides matching TRBD1. The CDR3 covers 17 residues. From germline, CDR1 is MGHRA and CDR2 YSYEKL. The V and J ends lost 0 bases and 4 bases, in that order; junction bases with no gene match: 10. The DNA of the CDR3 is TGCGCCAGCAGCCAAGACCGTCGGGACAGGAGGTCCACTGAAGCTTTCTTT. Protein product: CASSQDRRDRRSTEAFF.

The chain uses TRBV30 and TRBJ1-6, with D uncertain. V was cut by 2 bases and J by 7 bases, with 9 bases left in between. There are 13 residues in the CDR3. CDR1 is GTSNPN, CDR2 SVGIG, per germline (reference sequence). The CDR3 region has the DNA TGTGCCTGGAGTACCAACGGGAATTCACCCCTCCACTTT. It is translated as CAWSTNGNSPLHF. Together with reference TRBV30 and TRBJ1-6, the CDR3 gives the full variable domain: SQTIHQWPATLVQPVGSPLSLECTVEGTSNPNLYWYRQAAGRGLQLLFYSVGIGQISSEVPQNLSASRPQDRQFILSSKKLLLSDSGFYLCAWSTNGNSPLHFGNGTRLTVT.

The chain is built from TRBV4-2 and TRBJ1-2; 7 positions match TRBD1. From germline, CDR1 is LGHNA and CDR2 YNFKEQ. The length of the CDR3 is 16 residues. Unmatched junction bases numbered 10, after V lost 0 bases and J lost 6 bases. The CDR3 sequence is CASSQDWPGGLDGYTF. The CDR3 DNA follows: TGTGCCAGCAGCCAAGATTGGCCAGGGGGACTAGATGGCTACACCTTC.

The chain combines TRBV5-4 with TRBJ2-7; a weak D match, TRBD1 (6 bases). Per germline, CDR1 SGHNT and CDR2 YYREEE (reference sequence). Trimming removed 0 bases from V and 3 bases from J, with 13 bases in between. The CDR3 runs 15 residues. CDR3: CASSLAGARGYEQYF. The CDR3, as DNA: TGTGCCAGCAGCTTGGCAGGGGCCAGGGGCTACGAGCAGTACTTC.

J is TRBJ1-5 and V is TRBV6-1, with TRBD1 matching over 9 bases. The germline V gene encodes CDR1 MNHNS and CDR2 SASEGT. The CDR3 has 15 residues. Unmatched junction bases numbered 6, after V lost 6 bases and J lost 3 bases. CDR3 amino acids: CASRSQGAFNQPQHF. In DNA, the CDR3 is TGTGCCAGCAGGTCACAGGGGGCATTCAATCAGCCCCAGCATTTT.

The chain uses TRBV6-5 and TRBJ1-1; 7 bases match TRBD1. Per the germline V gene, CDR1 is MNHEY and CDR2 is SVGAGI. This CDR3 has 15 residues. With V trimmed by 0 bases and J by 4 bases, 5 bases remained unmatched. The DNA for the CDR3 is TGTGCCAGCAGTTACTCCCGGGACAGCGGCACTGAAGCTTTCTTT. Its translation: CASSYSRDSGTEAFF.

The V and J genes are TRBV11-3 and TRBJ1-3; D is ambiguous. CDR3 length equals 14 residues. Germline lookup yields CDR1 SGHNT and CDR2 YENEEA. V lost 1 base and J 4 bases, leaving 8 bases between the germline ends. Here the CDR3 reads CASSLGSVGNTIYF. Here the CDR3 DNA reads TGTGCCAGCAGCTTAGGTTCGGTCGGAAACACCATATATTTT.

This sequence joins TRBV6-1 and TRBJ1-2; TRBD1 agrees at 7 bases. CDR3 size: 13 residues. Germline CDR1 reads MNHNS; CDR2 reads SASEGT. V was clipped by 6 bases and J by 3 bases; unmatched bases: 4. This CDR3 is CASRPGTDYGYTF. CDR3 sequence (DNA): TGTGCCAGCAGACCTGGGACAGACTATGGCTACACCTTC.

This chain links TRBV11-2 with TRBJ1-2; D ambiguous. V dropped 1 base and J dropped 3 bases, with 3 bases sitting between them. The CDR3 is 12 amino acids. Germline CDR1 SGHAT, CDR2 FQNNGV. CDR3 in DNA: TGTGCCAGCAGCTTAGGCCACTATGGCTACACCTTC. It yields the protein CASSLGHYGYTF.

This chain joins TRBV6-5 and TRBJ2-2; D is perhaps TRBD1 or TRBD2 (7 bases each). Germline CDR1 MNHEY, CDR2 SVGAGI. The CDR3 totals 16 residues. The V and J ends lost 2 bases and 2 bases respectively, with 12 bases between them. CDR3 region: CASSYGRGLNTGELFF. As DNA, the CDR3 is TGTGCCAGCAGTTACGGGAGGGGGCTAAACACCGGGGAGCTGTTTTTT.

In this sample, this clone turned up a few times. The V gene is TRBV28, the J gene TRBJ1-5; D is uncertain. V was clipped by 10 bases and J by 3 bases, with 19 bases between them. Germline CDR1 MDHEN, CDR2 SYDVKM. This CDR3 has 15 amino acids. The CDR3 sequence: CATHIKFSHNQPQHF. The CDR3 bases are TGTGCCACCCACATCAAATTCAGCCACAATCAGCCCCAGCATTTT.

The chain recombines TRBV6-4 with TRBJ2-2, with no clear D. CDR1 is MRHNA and CDR2 is SNTAGT in the germline V gene. The CDR3 contains 16 residues. Trimming stripped 0 bases from V and 1 base from J, with 9 bases between. The CDR3 nucleotides are TGTGCCAGCAGTGACTCCCCCAAAAGGAACACCGGGGAGCTGTTTTTT. Amino acid sequence: CASSDSPKRNTGELFF.

The chain is built from TRBV28 and TRBJ1-1; weak D call: TRBD1 (5 bases). Germline V gives CDR1 MDHEN, CDR2 SYDVKM. The V gene lost 5 bases and the J gene lost 5 bases, with 18 bases spanning the gap. This CDR3 is built from 15 residues. The CDR3 loop is CASSIIQVGATEAFF. The CDR3 coding sequence is TGTGCCAGCAGTATCATACAGGTAGGGGCGACTGAAGCTTTCTTT.

This clone was observed once. This chain uses TRBV2 with TRBJ2-5, with 9 bases lining up with TRBD1. CDR3 size: 14 residues. Germline CDR1 reads SNHLY; CDR2 reads FYNNEI. Unmatched junction bases numbered 6, after V lost 6 bases and J lost 4 bases. CDR3 bases: TGTGCCAGCAGGAAGGGACAGGGAGGAGAGACCCAGTACTTC. Protein: CASRKGQGGETQYF. Based on the CDR3 plus reference TRBV2 and TRBJ2-5, the full variable domain is EPEVTQTPSHQVTQMGQEVILRCVPISNHLYFYWYRQILGQKVEFLVSFYNNEISEKSEIFDDQFSVERPDGSNFTLKIRSTKLEDSAMYFCASRKGQGGETQYFGPGTRLLVL.

This chain uses TRBV6-1 with TRBJ1-6; unclear D gene. This CDR3 is 15 amino acids long. V dropped 0 bases and J dropped 7 bases, with 10 bases sitting between them. The germline CDR1 and CDR2 sequences are MNHNS and SASEGT. The CDR3 sequence is CASSEARGRNSPLHF. CDR3 DNA: TGTGCCAGCAGTGAAGCCCGGGGAAGAAATTCACCCCTCCACTTT.

The V gene is TRBV6-4, the J gene TRBJ2-1; 10 positions agree with TRBD2. V shed 5 bases and J 6 bases; nucleotides not matched to a gene: 7. The CDR3 is made up of 15 amino acids. Germline V gene lookup returns CDR1 MRHNA and CDR2 SNTAGT. The CDR3 sequence is CASSFEAGGLNEQFF. The CDR3 nucleotides are TGTGCCAGCAGTTTTGAAGCGGGGGGGCTCAATGAGCAGTTCTTC.